This T cell receptor (beta chain) was retrieved from a study of blood T cell repertoires in COVID-19. Study details: Acute-phase and convalescent COVID-19 samples originated in the United States, Italy and Spain.

Germline values: CDR1 KGHDR, CDR2 SFDVKD. The V segment lost 2 bases and the J segment 6 bases; nucleotides outside the gene matches: 6. This CDR3 has 16 amino acids. Authors' processing steps: Reference gene primer amplification in the assay estimated nucleated cell counts. The assay was immunoSEQ multiplex PCR, and TCRdb's table has in-frame clones only and misses some. V, J and clone size are taken as reported in that table, and D and trimming were inferred from the DNA itself. The sample contains tens of thousands of clones, approximately 84% of which appear only once. The receptor's source is a man in his 70s with acute or convalescent COVID-19. This rearrangement joins TRBV24-1 to TRBJ2-2; 9 nucleotides line up with TRBD1. The sample taken for sequencing was peripheral blood. The CDR3 DNA reads TGTGCCACCAGTGATTCAAGGACAGGGGATGCCGGGGAGCTGTTTTTT. Amino acids: CATSDSRTGDAGELFF.